The 20 T cell receptor beta chains reported below all come from one sample, sequenced in a study of T-cell memory formation after mild COVID-19. TCRdb called the 5' RACE reads again in MiXCR, with one record for every CDR3 protein. This sample yields roughly 310,000 distinct CDR3 sequences, of which about 15% are seen a single time; roughly 20% belongs to the top ten. The specimen was PBMCs or a T cell subset sorted from them (not recorded which). These receptor sequences come from a young man who had mild COVID-19 (a few samples of this study predate the infection). Cell type and time point are not known.

The rearrangement uses TRBV5-1 and TRBJ1-5, with a tentative D call TRBD1 (5 bases). The CDR3 spans 15 residues. Trimming pared 1 base from V and 6 bases from J, leaving 14 bases between. Germline-derived CDR1 and CDR2 are SGHRS and YFSETQ. The CDR3 spells CASSLLPGSSQPQHF. In DNA form, the CDR3 reads TGCGCCAGCAGCTTGTTACCAGGGTCTAGTCAGCCCCAGCATTTT.

The sample holds a few counts of this clonotype. This chain joins TRBV9 and TRBJ2-5; D may be TRBD2 (6 bases). Germline V gene sequence: CDR1 SGDLS, CDR2 YYNGEE. V lost 0 bases and J lost 5, with 11 bases in between. The CDR3 is made up of 14 amino acids. This chain's CDR3 is CASSVALARETQYF. The CDR3 DNA sequence: TGTGCCAGCAGCGTAGCGCTAGCGCGGGAGACCCAGTACTTC.

The chain employs TRBV20-1 and TRBJ1-4; 8 nucleotides agree with TRBD1. There are 14 residues in the CDR3. V lost 2 bases, J lost 8 bases, and 7 bases stayed unmatched. CDR1 and CDR2 (germline): DFQATT, SNEGSKA (reference sequence). This CDR3 reads CSARSQGAGEKLFF. CDR3 nucleotides: TGCAGTGCTAGATCCCAGGGGGCTGGGGAAAAACTGTTTTTT.

The V call is TRBV9, the J call TRBJ1-2; TRBD1 matches 8 bases. In germline, CDR1 is SGDLS, CDR2 YYNGEE. The ends lost 3 bases at V and 11 bases at J; junction bases unmatched: 6. The CDR3 sequence is 12 residues long. CDR3 sequence: CASSAGQGPYTF. CDR3 bases: TGTGCCAGCAGCGCCGGACAGGGCCCTTACACCTTC.

This clonotype showed up just a few times. CDR3 loop: CASSRLGGMNTEAFF. CDR3 bases: TGTGCCAGCAGTCGACTAGGGGGCATGAACACTGAAGCTTTCTTT. This chain joins TRBV6-5 and TRBJ1-1; the match to TRBD1 covers 7 bases. J lost 0 bases, V lost 5 bases, and 6 bases had no gene match. This CDR3 region has 15 residues. Germline V gives CDR1 MNHEY, CDR2 SVGAGI.

In its sample, this clonotype was seen many times. The rearrangement links TRBV2 to TRBJ2-1; D is undetermined. V was trimmed by 2 bases and J by 5 bases, leaving 13 bases between them. Per the germline V gene, CDR1 is SNHLY and CDR2 is FYNNEI. The CDR3 totals 15 residues. The CDR3 coding sequence is TGTGCCAGCAGTGAAACCCGGACCTTTAACAATGAGCAGTTCTTC. Its translation is CASSETRTFNNEQFF.

The V gene is TRBV3-1, the J gene TRBJ1-2; 7 bases match TRBD1. Germline V gene data show CDR1 as LGHDT and CDR2 as YNNKEL (reference sequence). This CDR3 comprises 12 residues. V lost 3 bases to trimming and J lost 6 bases; unmatched junction nucleotides: 1. In nucleotides, the CDR3 is TGTGCCAGCAGCCACGGGACAGATGGCTACACCTTC. Its translation is CASSHGTDGYTF.

The gene calls are TRBV13 and TRBJ1-2; no firm D call. Germline-derived CDR1 and CDR2 are PRHDT and FYEKMQ (reference sequence). The CDR3 totals 13 residues. Trimming took 6 bases from V and 1 from J, leaving 9 bases between them. CDR3 DNA: TGTGCCAGCAGTTTGAGAAGTAACTATGGCTACACCTTC. Translation gives CASSLRSNYGYTF.

This clonotype was seen a few times. V is TRBV7-2 and J is TRBJ1-6; D not resolved. Trimming cost V 1 base and J 0 bases, with 13 bases left between them. The germline V gene has CDR1 SGHTA and CDR2 FQGNSA. This CDR3 is 18 amino acids long. The CDR3 coding sequence is TGTGCCAGCAGCTTAGGAGAGAGTAAAGGCTCCTATAATTCACCCCTCCACTTT. This encodes CASSLGESKGSYNSPLHF. Using reference TRBV7-2 and TRBJ1-6 for the parts outside the CDR3, the full variable domain is GAGVSQSPSNKVTEKGKDVELRCDPISGHTALYWYRQSLGQGLEFLIYFQGNSAPDKSGLPSDRFSAERTGGSVSTLTIQRTQQEDSAVYLCASSLGESKGSYNSPLHFGNGTRLTVT.

This clonotype has more than one count but fewer than ten. The V call is TRBV10-2, the J call TRBJ2-1; 12 bases match TRBD2. The CDR3 contains 14 residues. V trimming: 5 bases; J trimming: 7 bases; junction bases outside the gene matches: 3. Per germline, CDR1 WSHSY and CDR2 SAAADI. Here the CDR3 reads CASSRLAGANEQFF. The CDR3 DNA reads as TGCGCCAGCAGTAGACTAGCGGGGGCGAATGAGCAGTTCTTC.

V and J are TRBV5-1 and TRBJ2-3, with D unclear. V was shortened by 1 base and J by 2 bases, with 8 bases between the two germline ends. Germline V gene data show CDR1 as SGHRS and CDR2 as YFSETQ. The length of the CDR3 is 14 residues. The CDR3 protein is CASSLSLFTDTQYF. Written as DNA, the CDR3 is TGCGCCAGCAGCTTGTCCCTTTTCACAGATACGCAGTATTTT.

At least ten counts were recorded for this clonotype. The J gene is TRBJ2-3, the V gene TRBV5-1; TRBD1 matches 7 bases. Germline V CDR1 and CDR2: SGHRS, YFSETQ. The CDR3 contains 14 residues. Trimming removed 4 bases from V and 3 bases from J; junction bases left unmatched: 5. The CDR3 DNA reads TGCGCCAGCAGCCCGGGACAGTTTACAGATACGCAGTATTTT. It yields the protein CASSPGQFTDTQYF.

This clonotype occurred a few times. V usage is TRBV7-2 and J usage is TRBJ1-2; D may be TRBD1 (6 bases). Looked up from germline, CDR1 is SGHTA and CDR2 is FQGNSA. Trimming left V 3 bases short and J 0 bases short, with 17 bases between. This CDR3 has 17 amino acids. The CDR3 DNA is TGTGCCAGCAGCTTTACTAGCTCAGGGGTCACTAACTATGGCTACACCTTC. Protein sequence: CASSFTSSGVTNYGYTF.

Only a few counts were recorded for this clonotype. The chain employs TRBV7-2 and TRBJ2-7, with D perhaps matching TRBD2 (6 bases). This CDR3 has 14 amino acids. Trimming took off 7 bases at V and 0 bases at J, with 13 bases between the two ends. Germline V lookup: CDR1 SGHTA, CDR2 FQGNSA. The DNA for the CDR3 is TGTGCCAGCAAACGCTCTAGCGCCTCCTACGAGCAGTACTTC. The encoded protein is CASKRSSASYEQYF.

This clonotype was recorded once. At one end, the junction sequence differs from germline, possibly due to a read error. The chain has TRBV7-9 and TRBJ2-1; 12 bases map to TRBD1. The V gene's germline CDR1 is SEHNR and CDR2 FQNEAQ (reference sequence). The CDR3 sequence is 15 residues long. CDR3 sequence: CASSIPGQGASEQLF. The CDR3, as DNA: TGTGCCAGCAGCATACCGGGACAGGGGGCGAGTGAGCAGTTATTC.

This clonotype was seen many times. The chain is built from TRBV4-3 and TRBJ2-5; no firm D call. V was cut by 1 base and J by 7 bases, with 10 bases left in between. CDR1 and CDR2 (germline): LGHNA, YSLEER. The CDR3 loop spans 13 amino acids. The CDR3 is CASSQVVTRTQYF. CDR3 bases: TGCGCCAGCAGCCAAGTTGTGACGAGGACCCAGTACTTC.

This clonotype was detected only a few times. The chain joins TRBV7-6 to TRBJ2-5; the D gene could be TRBD1 or TRBD2 (5 bases each). This CDR3 comprises 18 residues. Germline CDR1 SGHVS, CDR2 FNYEAQ. Trimming cost V 1 base and J 4 bases, with 22 bases left between them. The CDR3 coding sequence is TGTGCCAGCAGCTTAGTGGCCTCCGGACTGGGGACGGGAGAGACCCAGTACTTC. Protein: CASSLVASGLGTGETQYF.

This sequence joins TRBV6-2 or TRBV6-3 and TRBJ2-1; weak D call: TRBD2 (5 bases). The CDR3 has 13 residues. Germline assignment: CDR1 MNHEY and CDR2 SVGEGT. The V gene lost 6 bases and the J gene lost 8 bases, with 14 bases spanning the gap. CDR3 sequence: CASRVLVIDEQFF. CDR3 DNA: TGTGCCAGCAGGGTACTAGTCATCGATGAGCAGTTCTTC.

This sequence joins TRBV7-8 and TRBJ2-1, with a weak D call TRBD2 (5 bases). This CDR3 has 13 residues. Per the germline V gene, CDR1 is SGHVS and CDR2 is FQNEAQ. The V and J ends lost 5 bases and 7 bases respectively, with 12 bases between them. This CDR3 is CASSPYSGNEQFF. The DNA of the CDR3 is TGTGCCAGCAGCCCCTACTCGGGGAATGAGCAGTTCTTC.

This chain joins TRBV7-6 and TRBJ2-5; D unclear. Germline values: CDR1 SGHVS, CDR2 FNYEAQ. This CDR3 spans 13 amino acids. V shed 1 base and J shed 3 bases, with 6 bases lying between them. The CDR3 nucleotides are TGTGCCAGCAGCTTAGTACAGAAAGAGACCCAGTACTTC. Translated: CASSLVQKETQYF. Looking up the rest from reference TRBV7-6 and TRBJ2-5 gives the full variable domain: GAGVSQSPRYKVTKRGQDVALRCDPISGHVSLYWYRQALGQGPEFLTYFNYEAQQDKSGLPNDRFSAERPEGSISTLTIQRTEQRDSAMYRCASSLVQKETQYFGPGTRLLVL.